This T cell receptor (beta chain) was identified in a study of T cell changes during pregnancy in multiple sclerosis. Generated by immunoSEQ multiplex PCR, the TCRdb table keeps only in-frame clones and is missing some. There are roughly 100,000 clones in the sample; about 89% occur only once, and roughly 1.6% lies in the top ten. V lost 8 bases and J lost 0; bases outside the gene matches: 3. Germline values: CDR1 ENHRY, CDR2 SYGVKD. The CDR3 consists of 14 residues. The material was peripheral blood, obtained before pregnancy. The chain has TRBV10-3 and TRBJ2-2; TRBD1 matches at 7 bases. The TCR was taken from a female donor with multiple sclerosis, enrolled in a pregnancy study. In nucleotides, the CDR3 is TGTGCCATCGCCGGGACAGCGAACACCGGGGAGCTGTTTTTT. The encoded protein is CAIAGTANTGELFF.